Listed here is a single T cell receptor beta chain. The data were taken from a study of OX40 agonist ivuxolimab in advanced cancers. The method was immunoSEQ multiplex PCR; TCRdb's version includes in-frame clones alone and lacks a portion of them. There are tens of thousands of clones in the sample; 88% occur only once, and around 13% lies in the top ten. From germline, CDR1 is SGDLS and CDR2 YYNGEE. The CDR3 runs 15 residues. V shed 0 bases and J shed 3 bases, with 11 bases lying between them. The rearrangement uses TRBV9 and TRBJ2-3; no clear D gene. This receptor was obtained from an adult with an advanced solid tumor such as melanoma, head and neck, liver or kidney cancer. The material was CD4+ or CD8+ T cells sorted from blood, obtained in a trial of the OX40 agonist ivuxolimab. The chain's CDR3 is CASSVVSGWTDTQYF. The CDR3 DNA sequence: TGTGCCAGCAGCGTAGTATCGGGTTGGACAGATACGCAGTATTTT.